A selection of T cell receptor beta chains follows, all from one sample in a study of cytomegalovirus exposure and HLA in healthy donors. The repertoire was sequenced with immunoSEQ multiplex PCR; TCRdb's copy has only in-frame clones and lacks some. The sample totals 110,000 to 150,000 clones. Sequencing used PBMCs. The receptors here all came from a woman between 18 and 29 years old in good health and CMV-seronegative. The CDR3 runs from the conserved cysteine through the conserved F or W. The D gene is left open where the match is weak.

d_call,j_call,v_call,cdr3_aa,cdr3_nt
TRBD1,TRBJ2-7,TRBV7-6,CASSLAWQGEQYF,TGTGCCAGCAGCTTAGCGTGGCAGGGGGAACAGTACTTC
-,TRBJ1-1,TRBV6-6,CASTPGGNTEAFF,TGTGCCAGCACCCCGGGGGGGAATACTGAAGCTTTCTTT
-,TRBJ2-1,TRBV12-5,CASGFLQGGEQFF,TGTGCTAGTGGTTTTCTTCAGGGGGGTGAGCAGTTCTTC
TRBD2,TRBJ2-5,TRBV7-9,CASSYTGGVRAIGTQYF,TGTGCCAGCAGCTATACCGGGGGGGTTAGAGCGATCGGGACCCAGTACTTC
-,TRBJ2-7,TRBV18,CASSPRGPDYEQYF,TGTGCCAGCTCACCACGGGGGCCCGACTACGAGCAGTACTTC
TRBD2,TRBJ2-7,TRBV29-1,CSVEGGASGSYEQYF,TGCAGCGTTGAAGGGGGGGCTAGCGGGTCCTACGAGCAGTACTTC
TRBD1,TRBJ2-7,TRBV5-1,CASSSGQVLLNSYEQYF,TGCGCCAGCAGCTCTGGACAGGTTCTACTCAACTCCTACGAGCAGTACTTC
TRBD1,TRBJ1-5,TRBV2,CASTGQVPPQPQHF,TGTGCCAGCACAGGACAGGTCCCCCCTCAGCCCCAGCATTTT
-,TRBJ2-5,TRBV6-1,CASSEDFQETQYF,TGTGCCAGCAGTGAAGACTTCCAAGAGACCCAGTACTTC
-,TRBJ1-1,TRBV15,CATSRTDRTEAFF,TGTGCCACCAGCAGGACAGATCGCACTGAAGCTTTCTTT
-,TRBJ2-7,TRBV4-2,CASSQDRTLNYEQYF,TGTGCCAGCAGCCAAGATAGAACCTTAAACTACGAGCAGTACTTC
TRBD2,TRBJ2-7,TRBV27,CASSLWSGRAEQYF,TGTGCCAGCAGTTTATGGAGCGGGAGGGCCGAGCAGTACTTC
TRBD1,TRBJ1-1,TRBV9,CASSVVGAGGISEAFF,TGTGCCAGCAGCGTAGTTGGGGCAGGGGGGATTTCTGAAGCTTTCTTT
TRBD2,TRBJ2-1,TRBV4-3,CASSQGGGRALDEQFF,TGCGCCAGCAGCCAAGGGGGCGGGAGGGCCCTCGATGAGCAGTTCTTC
TRBD1,TRBJ1-2,TRBV19,CASSMGDSLYGYTF,TGTGCCAGTAGTATGGGGGACAGTCTCTATGGCTACACCTTC
-,TRBJ1-1,TRBV5-4,CASSSQANTEAFF,TGTGCCAGCAGTTCTCAGGCGAACACTGAAGCTTTCTTT
TRBD2,TRBJ2-5,TRBV5-8,CASSLWASGKETQYF,TGTGCCAGCAGCTTGTGGGCTAGCGGCAAAGAGACCCAGTACTTC
TRBD1,TRBJ2-3,TRBV10-1,CASSGQGTDTQYF,TGCGCCAGCAGTGGACAGGGGACAGATACGCAGTATTTT